A selection of T cell receptor beta chains follows, all from one sample in a study of blood T cell repertoires in COVID-19. Sequenced by immunoSEQ multiplex PCR; TCRdb stores in-frame clones only, minus some. The profile shows over 250,000 clones, approximately 91% of them singletons. Sequencing was done on a sample of peripheral blood. The receptor set was obtained from an older woman with acute or convalescent COVID-19. CDR3s include the opening cysteine and the closing phenylalanine or tryptophan. D genes are given only for firm matches. Part of the rows lack a size; the others show once, few, many or a class for expanded clones.

d_call clone_size cdr3_length j_call v_call cdr3_aa cdr3_nt
TRBD1 NA 18 TRBJ1-2 TRBV19 CASSLPGQGAVRDYGYTF TGTGCCAGTAGTCTCCCGGGACAGGGGGCCGTGAGGGACTATGGCTACACCTTC
NA NA 14 TRBJ2-2 TRBV28 CASSFGRETGELFF TGTGCCAGCAGTTTTGGCCGGGAAACCGGGGAGCTGTTTTTT
NA NA 13 TRBJ1-6 TRBV6-5 CASTGTLGSPLHF TGTGCCAGCACCGGGACTCTGGGGTCACCCCTCCACTTT
TRBD2 NA 17 TRBJ2-7 TRBV30 CAWSARVGIAGAYEQYF TGTGCCTGGAGTGCCAGGGTGGGGATAGCGGGAGCCTACGAGCAGTACTTC
NA NA 17 TRBJ1-2 TRBV10-3 CAISEPRDFGLGYGYTF TGTGCCATCAGTGAGCCGCGGGATTTCGGCCTTGGCTATGGCTACACCTTC
NA NA 11 TRBJ1-1 TRBV29-1 CSADQNTEAFF TGCAGCGCTGACCAGAACACTGAAGCTTTCTTT
NA NA 12 TRBJ2-7 TRBV10-3 CAISESTYEQYF TGTGCCATCAGTGAGTCGACTTACGAGCAGTACTTC
TRBD1 NA 15 TRBJ1-5 TRBV18 CASSPKTGGSQPQHF TGTGCCAGCTCCCCAAAGACAGGGGGCTCTCAGCCCCAGCATTTT
NA once 15 TRBJ1-1 TRBV7-2 CASSGSGSLSTEAFF TGTGCCAGCAGCGGGTCCGGGTCTCTCAGCACTGAAGCTTTCTTT
TRBD2 NA 15 TRBJ2-3 TRBV5-5 CASSHPGGRTDTQYF TGTGCCAGCAGCCATCCGGGGGGGCGCACAGATACGCAGTATTTT
TRBD2 once 17 TRBJ2-1 TRBV15 CATSRDLAGGVRDEQFF TGTGCCACCAGCAGAGATTTAGCGGGAGGGGTACGTGATGAGCAGTTCTTC
TRBD2 NA 16 TRBJ2-1 TRBV27 CASSLRLAGAYNEQFF TGTGCCAGCAGTCTCCGACTAGCGGGGGCCTACAATGAGCAGTTCTTC
TRBD1 NA 15 TRBJ1-1 TRBV9 CASSADRGRNTEAFF TGTGCCAGCAGCGCCGACAGGGGGCGAAACACTGAAGCTTTCTTT
NA NA 14 TRBJ1-4 TRBV5-1 CASSWTATNEKLFF TGCGCCAGCAGCTGGACAGCAACTAATGAAAAACTGTTTTTT
NA NA 15 TRBJ2-2 TRBV9 CASSVEQGGTGELFF TGTGCCAGCAGCGTAGAACAGGGAGGGACCGGGGAGCTGTTTTTT
TRBD1 NA 14 TRBJ2-1 TRBV11-1 CASSYGQVYNEQFF TGTGCCAGCAGCTATGGACAGGTCTACAATGAGCAGTTCTTC
NA NA 15 TRBJ2-6 TRBV11-2 CASSLQGSGANVLTF TGTGCCAGCAGCTTACAGGGTTCCGGGGCCAACGTCCTGACTTTC
NA NA 16 TRBJ1-5 TRBV7-8 CASSLEGKYSNQPQHF TGTGCCAGCAGCTTAGAGGGGAAGTATAGCAATCAGCCCCAGCATTTT
NA NA 15 TRBJ1-3 TRBV5-8 CARPPAAGSGNTIYF TGTGCCAGGCCGCCGGCGGCGGGCTCTGGAAACACCATATATTTT
NA NA 17 TRBJ1-5 TRBV5-5 CASSLTTARHINQPQHF TGTGCCAGCAGCTTGACCACCGCCCGACACATCAATCAGCCCCAGCATTTT
TRBD1 NA 14 TRBJ1-2 TRBV19 CASSTRDSNYGYTF TGTGCCAGTAGTACCCGGGACAGTAACTATGGCTACACCTTC
NA NA 15 TRBJ2-7 TRBV9 CASSEGGASTYEQYF TGTGCCAGCAGCGAAGGTGGGGCTTCTACCTACGAGCAGTACTTC
TRBD1 NA 15 TRBJ2-3 TRBV7-9 CASSLGRGHEDTQYF TGTGCCAGCAGCTTGGGCAGGGGGCATGAAGATACGCAGTATTTT
TRBD1 few 15 TRBJ2-7 TRBV6-2/TRBV6-3 CASSPVKGTGGEQYF TGTGCCAGCAGTCCCGTGAAGGGGACAGGAGGCGAGCAGTACTTC
NA NA 13 TRBJ2-1 TRBV20-1 CSASLQGGYEQFF TGCAGTGCTAGTCTCCAGGGGGGATATGAGCAGTTCTTC
NA NA 10 TRBJ2-2 TRBV29-1 CSVSAEELFF TGCAGCGTGTCTGCGGAGGAGCTGTTTTTT
NA NA 15 TRBJ1-4 TRBV19 CASRPGPGINEKLFF TGTGCCAGTAGGCCCGGCCCAGGGATTAATGAAAAACTGTTTTTT